This T cell receptor (beta chain) derives from a study of vaccination and CD4 T cells after COVID-19. General study results and limits: Median SARS-CoV-2-reactive clonotype numbers rose nonsignificantly, about 21 to 38.

The Oncomine TCR Beta short-read assay was applied to DNA of cultured CD4+ T cells. TCRdb fed the PCR reads into MiXCR, producing one record per CDR3 protein. The sample lists around 20,000 distinct CDR3 sequences; roughly 50% were seen once. The treatment was: approximately 11-day PBMC culture with coronavirus spike peptide pools or control peptides (ViraFEST assay). V was cut by 4 bases and J by 1 base, with 13 bases left in between. The germline V gene encodes CDR1 DFQATT and CDR2 SNEGSKA (reference sequence). This CDR3 spans 14 amino acids. A remark on this clonotype: The target antigen is unknown.

The chain links TRBV20-1 to TRBJ1-1; D may be TRBD1 (6 bases). Sequenced material: CD4+ T cells from blood, cultured in vitro. This clonotype originated in a human donor who had recovered from COVID-19. The CDR3 loop is CSANGGPSNTEAFF. The CDR3 DNA reads TGCAGTGCTAATGGGGGCCCTTCGAACACTGAAGCTTTCTTT.